One and the same sample provided the 20 T cell receptor beta chains below, sequenced in a study of early T cells in non-severe SARS-CoV-2 infection. TCRdb called the 5' RACE reads again in MiXCR, with one record for every CDR3 protein. This sample has tens of thousands of distinct CDR3 sequences; 5.5% to 8% occur once, and the top ten carry 4% to 4.5%. Sequencing was performed on whole blood. The receptors were gathered from an adult who was a healthcare worker with PCR-confirmed SARS-CoV-2 infection or an uninfected control (not recorded which).

This clonotype was observed a few times. The genes are TRBV4-1 and TRBJ1-1; TRBD1 agrees at 7 bases. Germline values: CDR1 MGHRA, CDR2 YSYEKL. The CDR3 is made up of 14 amino acids. V dropped 7 bases and J dropped 0; count of bases not matched to a gene: 5. The CDR3 nucleotides read TGCGCCAGCACTCGACAGGGCATGAACACTGAAGCTTTCTTT. The encoded protein is CASTRQGMNTEAFF.

There are a few counts of this clonotype. CDR3 protein: CASSLQGFISYEQYF. The CDR3, as DNA: TGTGCCAGCAGCCTACAGGGGTTTATATCCTACGAGCAGTACTTC. This rearrangement joins TRBV7-2 to TRBJ2-7; TRBD1 matches at 7 bases. The CDR3 length is 15 residues. Germline CDR1 SGHTA, CDR2 FQGNSA. Trimming at V came to 5 bases and at J to 1 base, leaving 8 bases not matched to a gene. The full variable domain, with the rest looked up from reference TRBV7-2 and TRBJ2-7, is GAGVSQSPSNKVTEKGKDVELRCDPISGHTALYWYRQSLGQGLEFLIYFQGNSAPDKSGLPSDRFSAERTGGSVSTLTIQRTQQEDSAVYLCASSLQGFISYEQYFGPGTRLTVT.

In this sample, this clonotype turned up many times. V gene TRBV20-1 combines with J gene TRBJ1-6; no definite D call. The CDR3 loop spans 16 amino acids. Trimming left V 5 bases short and J 8 bases short, with 22 bases between. Germline-derived CDR1 and CDR2 are DFQATT and SNEGSKA (reference sequence). In DNA, the CDR3 is TGCAGTGCTCCCGAAGTAAAGGCAGGATGGGATTCACCCCTCCACTTT. The encoded protein is CSAPEVKAGWDSPLHF.

This clonotype was found many times. The J gene is TRBJ2-1, the V gene TRBV9; possible D gene TRBD2, 5 bases. CDR1 is SGDLS, CDR2 YYNGEE, per germline. V dropped 4 bases and J dropped 9 bases, with 20 bases sitting between them. The CDR3 contains 15 residues. CDR3 region: CASSTPSGIGGEQFF. The CDR3 DNA sequence: TGTGCCAGCAGCACCCCCTCCGGGATAGGCGGTGAGCAGTTCTTC.

The chain recombines TRBV20-1 with TRBJ2-1; the D is unclear. Deletions cut 0 bases from V and 7 bases from J, with 10 bases between. The germline V gene has CDR1 DFQATT and CDR2 SNEGSKA (reference sequence). This CDR3 is 13 amino acids long. This CDR3 reads CSARDSIWNEQFF. CDR3 coding DNA: TGCAGTGCTAGAGATAGTATTTGGAATGAGCAGTTCTTC.

This clonotype was counted ten times or more. This sequence joins TRBV19 and TRBJ2-3; possibly TRBD1 or TRBD2 for D (5 bases each). Germline CDR1 reads LNHDA; CDR2 reads SQIVND (reference sequence). The CDR3 runs to 14 residues. Trimming removed 4 bases from V and 6 bases from J, with 14 bases in between. This chain's CDR3 is CASSTFGAPDTQYF. For the CDR3, the DNA is TGTGCCAGTAGTACCTTCGGGGCACCGGATACGCAGTATTTT.

This clonotype was observed at least ten times. V and J are TRBV6-5 and TRBJ1-1; perhaps TRBD1 as D (6 bases). Germline V gene data show CDR1 as MNHEY and CDR2 as SVGAGI. CDR3 size: 13 residues. The V gene lost 4 bases and the J gene lost 4 bases, with 10 bases spanning the gap. The CDR3 region has the DNA TGTGCCAGCAGTTTTTCGGGGGCCACTGAAGCTTTCTTT. Its translation is CASSFSGATEAFF.

The sample holds many counts of this clonotype. The rearrangement joins TRBV29-1 to TRBJ2-7; 8 positions agree with TRBD1. The germline V gene has CDR1 SQVTM and CDR2 ANQGSEA. The CDR3 loop spans 12 amino acids. Unmatched junction bases numbered 1, after V lost 4 bases and J lost 2 bases. CDR3 bases: TGCAGCGTTGGGGGACAGGCCTACGAGCAGTACTTC. Protein sequence: CSVGGQAYEQYF.

This rearrangement joins TRBV7-6 to TRBJ2-5, with D possibly matching TRBD2 (5 bases). Germline V gene data show CDR1 as SGHVS and CDR2 as FNYEAQ. V shed 0 bases and J shed 0 bases, with 17 bases lying between them. This CDR3 has 18 residues. In nucleotides, the CDR3 is TGTGCCAGCAGCTTAGCTATCGGGGTTTCACGGTACCAAGAGACCCAGTACTTC. Residues: CASSLAIGVSRYQETQYF.

The rearrangement uses TRBV19 and TRBJ1-5; 10 bases fit TRBD1. The germline CDR1 and CDR2 sequences are LNHDA and SQIVND (reference sequence). This CDR3 spans 14 amino acids. V shed 5 bases, J shed 4 bases, and the junction held 2 bases outside the gene matches. Here the CDR3 DNA reads TGTGCCAGTAGTGGGGGACAGGGGAATCAGCCCCAGCATTTT. This sequence encodes CASSGGQGNQPQHF.

Ten or more counts support this clonotype. This rearrangement joins TRBV15 to TRBJ2-4; D is possibly TRBD2 (6 bases). Germline-derived CDR1 and CDR2 are LNHNV and YYDKDF (reference sequence). The CDR3 covers 15 residues. The V and J ends lost 1 base and 5 bases respectively, with 12 bases between them. In nucleotides, the CDR3 is TGTGCCACCAGCAGAGGCGGGACTTCTCAAAACATTCAGTACTTC. Its translation: CATSRGGTSQNIQYF.

This clonotype occurred a few times. V gene TRBV2 combines with J gene TRBJ2-3; D is possibly TRBD1 or TRBD2 (6 bases each). The length of the CDR3 is 16 residues. Germline CDR1 is SNHLY and CDR2 is FYNNEI. Trimming stripped 8 bases from V and 3 bases from J, with 21 bases between. CDR3 bases: TGTGCCAGCCGCCTTTTGGGCAGGGGAGGAACAGATACGCAGTATTTT. This translates into CASRLLGRGGTDTQYF.

This clonotype has ten or more counts. This rearrangement joins TRBV4-1 to TRBJ1-4; D is ambiguous. CDR3 length equals 17 residues. Per the germline V gene, CDR1 is MGHRA and CDR2 is YSYEKL. Trimming removed 1 base from V and 6 bases from J, with 18 bases in between. The CDR3 sequence is CASSQAPRRSGDEKLFF. The CDR3, as DNA: TGCGCCAGCAGCCAAGCCCCCAGGAGGAGCGGTGATGAAAAACTGTTTTTT.

In its sample, this clonotype was seen a few times. The chain carries TRBV7-6 and TRBJ2-7, with a tentative D call TRBD2 (7 bases). This CDR3 is built from 19 residues. Trimming shortened V by 1 base and J by 1 base, and 23 bases separated the two germline ends. Looked up from germline, CDR1 is SGHVS and CDR2 is FNYEAQ. The CDR3 sequence is CASSLVPRGAGELSYEQYF. The CDR3 region has the DNA TGTGCCAGCAGCTTAGTCCCCCGGGGGGCGGGAGAGTTATCCTACGAGCAGTACTTC.

This clonotype came up many times. The chain recombines TRBV5-8 with TRBJ1-1; 8 bases are a match to TRBD1. V gave up 3 bases and J gave up 2 bases; unmatched junction bases: 6. Germline V gene sequence: CDR1 SGHTS, CDR2 YDEGEE. The CDR3 is 15 amino acids. CDR3 nucleotides: TGTGCCAGCAGCTCGGGGACAGGCAGAAACACTGAAGCTTTCTTT. It codes for CASSSGTGRNTEAFF.

This clonotype was counted ten times or more. The chain joins TRBV18 to TRBJ2-7, with TRBD2 identical over 12 bases. This CDR3 region has 15 residues. Trimming at V came to 3 bases and at J to 7 bases, leaving 7 bases not matched to a gene. Looked up from germline, CDR1 is KGHSH and CDR2 is LQKENI. CDR3 loop: CASSPTSGSGWEQYF. The CDR3 DNA sequence: TGTGCCAGCTCACCGACTAGCGGGAGCGGTTGGGAGCAGTACTTC.

The sample holds a few counts of this clonotype. This sequence joins TRBV1 and TRBJ2-2; whether TRBD2, the table's D call, matches the DNA was not checked. TRBV1 is termed a pseudogene. The CDR3 runs 14 residues. The CDR3 loop is CTRPGLPNTGELFF. The CDR3 nucleotides are TGCACCAGACCGGGACTTCCAAACACCGGGGAGCTGTTTTTT.

This clonotype turned up a few times. The DNA for the CDR3 is TGTGCCACCAGTGATTTGAAACAGGGGGACACCGGGGAGCTGTTTTTT. Protein: CATSDLKQGDTGELFF. This sequence joins TRBV24-1 and TRBJ2-2; 8 nucleotides agree with TRBD1. Germline V CDR1 and CDR2: KGHDR, SFDVKD. Trimming took 0 bases from V and 3 from J; bases not matched to a gene: 2. The CDR3 contains 16 residues.

This clonotype was counted at least ten times. This chain connects TRBV20-1 to TRBJ1-1; tentative D call: TRBD1 (5 bases). Germline loops: CDR1 DFQATT, CDR2 SNEGSKA (reference sequence). V lost 5 bases and J lost 0, with 7 bases in between. The CDR3 spans 12 residues. The CDR3, as DNA: TGCAGTGCTGGGGGGGTGAACACTGAAGCTTTCTTT. It translates to CSAGGVNTEAFF.

V is TRBV7-3 and J is TRBJ2-3; a weak D match, TRBD2 (5 bases). The CDR3 length is 14 residues. The germline gives CDR1 SGHTA, CDR2 FQGTGA. Trimming stripped 3 bases from V and 0 bases from J, with 7 bases between. CDR3 sequence: CASSLDLSTDTQYF. CDR3 coding DNA: TGTGCCAGCAGCTTGGACTTGAGCACAGATACGCAGTATTTT. The variable domain in full, completed from reference TRBV7-3 and TRBJ2-3, reads GAGVSQTPSNKVTEKGKYVELRCDPISGHTALYWYRQSLGQGPEFLIYFQGTGAADDSGLPNDRFFAVRPEGSVSTLKIQRTERGDSAVYLCASSLDLSTDTQYFGPGTRLTVL.